The 12 T cell receptor beta chains presented below share a single source sample, sequenced in a study of early T cells in non-severe SARS-CoV-2 infection. TCRdb recomputed calls from the 5' RACE reads with MiXCR, one row per CDR3 protein. Here the sample spans some 70,000 distinct CDR3 sequences, over 4.5% being singletons. Sequenced input: whole blood. Receptor source: an adult who was a healthcare worker with PCR-confirmed SARS-CoV-2 infection or an uninfected control (not recorded which).

V usage is TRBV7-2 and J usage is TRBJ2-1, with TRBD2 identical over 15 bases. The CDR3 length is 17 residues. Trimming at V came to 5 bases and at J to 6 bases, leaving 8 bases not matched to a gene. Germline CDR1 and CDR2: SGHTA and FQGNSA. The CDR3 loop reads CASSPNAGLAGGNEQFF. CDR3 coding DNA: TGTGCCAGCAGCCCTAATGCGGGACTAGCGGGAGGCAATGAGCAGTTCTTC.

This clonotype was recorded many times. The chain employs TRBV3-1 and TRBJ2-1; TRBD2 aligns across 7 bases. The CDR3 consists of 14 residues. V gave up 0 bases and J gave up 9 bases; unmatched junction bases: 5. Germline V gene sequence: CDR1 LGHDT, CDR2 YNNKEL (reference sequence). CDR3 sequence (DNA): TGTGCCAGCAGCCAAGAGGCTAGCGGCGGTGAGCAGTTCTTC. Its protein is CASSQEASGGEQFF.

This clonotype was observed at least ten times. The chain links TRBV7-9 to TRBJ2-1; 10 bases are a match to TRBD2. V shed 5 bases and J 7 bases; nucleotides not matched to a gene: 8. Germline lookup yields CDR1 SEHNR and CDR2 FQNEAQ (reference sequence). The CDR3 length is 15 residues. CDR3 sequence reads: CASSSSGGSLNEQFF. The CDR3 coding sequence is TGTGCCAGCAGCAGTAGCGGGGGGTCACTAAATGAGCAGTTCTTC.

A note on this clonotype: The final CDR3 position lacks the conserved phenylalanine or tryptophan, pointing to a likely read error. The chain is built from TRBV24-1 and TRBJ2-5; perhaps TRBD1 as D (5 bases). The CDR3 extends over 12 amino acids. Germline CDR1 KGHDR, CDR2 SFDVKD. V was clipped by 12 bases and J by 4 bases, with 14 bases between them. CDR3 bases: TGTGCCTCGCAGGGCCAGGGAGAGACCCAGTACTCC. Its protein product is CASQGQGETQYS.

This clonotype was seen repeatedly, ten times or more. J is TRBJ2-7 and V is TRBV7-2, with 14 bases lining up with TRBD2. This CDR3 has 17 residues. CDR1 and CDR2 (germline): SGHTA, FQGNSA. After removal of 4 bases from V and 5 bases from J, the junction contained 10 bases not matched to a gene. CDR3 sequence reads: CASSSGLAGGGIHEQYF. The CDR3 coding sequence is TGTGCCAGCAGCTCCGGACTAGCGGGGGGCGGTATACACGAGCAGTACTTC.

This clonotype was seen only a few times. The chain employs TRBV3-1 and TRBJ1-2, with TRBD1 as a possible D gene (5 bases). The V end was cut by 1 base, the J end by 10 bases, with 7 bases between. CDR1 is LGHDT and CDR2 is YNNKEL in the germline V gene (reference sequence). The CDR3 loop spans 11 amino acids. The CDR3 DNA is TGTGCCAGCAGCCAAGTGGACACCTACACCTTC. It translates to CASSQVDTYTF. Filled out from reference TRBV3-1 and TRBJ1-2, the complete variable domain reads DTAVSQTPKYLVTQMGNDKSIKCEQNLGHDTMYWYKQDSKKFLKIMFSYNNKELIINETVPNRFSPKSPDKAHLNLHINSLELGDSAVYFCASSQVDTYTFGSGTRLTVV.

This clonotype was detected ten times or more. The rearrangement joins TRBV30 to TRBJ1-2; the D is unclear. Trimming took 0 bases from V and 6 from J, leaving 11 bases between them. The germline CDR1 and CDR2 sequences are GTSNPN and SVGIG (reference sequence). The CDR3 consists of 13 residues. The CDR3 spells CAWSVGRVDGYTF. CDR3 DNA sequence: TGTGCCTGGAGTGTAGGTAGGGTGGATGGCTACACCTTC. The variable domain in full, completed from reference TRBV30 and TRBJ1-2, reads SQTIHQWPATLVQPVGSPLSLECTVEGTSNPNLYWYRQAAGRGLQLLFYSVGIGQISSEVPQNLSASRPQDRQFILSSKKLLLSDSGFYLCAWSVGRVDGYTFGSGTRLTVV.

This clonotype came up once. A much larger clone is a single base away; this may be a read error. The chain carries TRBV28 and TRBJ2-3; TRBD1 is a possible D gene (7 bases). This CDR3 contains 14 residues. Deletions cut 7 bases from V and 5 bases from J, with 16 bases between. CDR1 and CDR2 (germline): MDHEN, SYDVKM. The DNA of the CDR3 is TGTGCCAGCAAATGGGGGGACAGTGGAGATACGCAGTATTTT. Encoded protein: CASKWGDSGDTQYF.

This chain links TRBV7-2 with TRBJ2-1, with a possible D match to TRBD2 (5 bases). This CDR3 has 19 residues. V was cut by 2 bases and J by 5 bases, with 25 bases left in between. CDR1 is SGHTA and CDR2 is FQGNSA in the germline V gene. CDR3 bases: TGTGCCAGCAGCTTATGGAGGCAGCCTTTCGGGGATCGGAACAATGAGCAGTTCTTC. Translated, it gives CASSLWRQPFGDRNNEQFF.

This clonotype occurred many times. This chain uses TRBV7-2 with TRBJ2-1; a possible D gene is TRBD2 (5 bases). Trimming took 0 bases from V and 10 from J, leaving 16 bases between them. This CDR3 is built from 15 residues. Germline-derived CDR1 and CDR2 are SGHTA and FQGNSA. The CDR3 region is CASSLARTNGVEQFF. The CDR3 DNA reads as TGTGCCAGCAGCTTAGCGCGGACGAACGGGGTAGAGCAGTTCTTC. Full variable domain (missing parts from reference TRBV7-2 and TRBJ2-1): GAGVSQSPSNKVTEKGKDVELRCDPISGHTALYWYRQSLGQGLEFLIYFQGNSAPDKSGLPSDRFSAERTGGSVSTLTIQRTQQEDSAVYLCASSLARTNGVEQFFGPGTRLTVL.

This clonotype appeared many times. The chain couples TRBV10-2 to TRBJ1-5; weak D call: TRBD1 (5 bases). CDR3 size: 14 residues. The V end lost 0 bases, the J end lost 7 bases, and 10 bases lay between the germline ends. In germline, CDR1 is WSHSY, CDR2 SAAADI. The CDR3 loop is CASSESGVGQPQHF. In DNA form, the CDR3 reads TGCGCCAGCAGTGAGTCAGGGGTGGGCCAGCCCCAGCATTTT.

In its sample, this clonotype was seen many times. The chain is built from TRBV7-2 and TRBJ1-1; no clear D. The CDR3 consists of 16 residues. Germline V gene data show CDR1 as SGHTA and CDR2 as FQGNSA. The germline V and J ends were trimmed by 0 bases and 6 bases, with 17 bases remaining between them. CDR3 in amino acids: CASSLALIPAGSEAFF. CDR3 in DNA: TGTGCCAGCAGCTTAGCTCTAATCCCCGCCGGCTCTGAAGCTTTCTTT.